A single sample gave rise to the 3 T cell receptor beta chains below, sequenced in a study of Graves' ophthalmopathy and Graves' hyperthyroidism. RNA transcripts yielded amplified TCR beta CDR3 regions. HTBI primers primed a first-round RT-PCR, and a second-round multiplex PCR followed. TCRdb re-derived calls from the multiplex PCR reads in MiXCR, one entry per CDR3 protein. The sample consists of 650,000 to 900,000 distinct CDR3 sequences, around 40% of them appearing once. The sequenced sample consisted of peripheral blood. The receptors here all came from an adult man with Graves' ophthalmopathy.

The chain joins TRBV2 to TRBJ1-1; unclear D gene. CDR1 is SNHLY and CDR2 is FYNNEI in the germline V gene. The CDR3 is 12 amino acids. V was pared by 8 bases and J by 7 bases, with 14 bases between. The CDR3 region has the DNA TGTGCCAGCCGCCAAGGGAGTGGTGAAGCTTTCTTT. Translating it yields CASRQGSGEAFF.

The V call is TRBV12-3 or TRBV12-4, the J call TRBJ2-2; 10 nucleotides match TRBD2. The V and J ends lost 5 bases and 6 bases, in that order; junction bases with no gene match: 12. The CDR3 loop spans 17 amino acids. CDR3 residues: CASSHRGLAGVAGELFF. CDR3 DNA: TGTGCCAGCAGTCACCGTGGGCTAGCGGGAGTCGCCGGGGAGCTGTTTTTT.

In its sample, this clonotype was seen a few times. The V call is TRBV20-1, the J call TRBJ1-2; 7 bases are shared with TRBD1. Germline loops: CDR1 DFQATT, CDR2 SNEGSKA (reference sequence). The CDR3 has 16 amino acids. V shed 4 bases, J shed 4 bases, and the junction held 15 bases outside the gene matches. The CDR3 here is CSAIVSGGGPLYGYTF. DNA of the CDR3: TGCAGTGCTATTGTTTCAGGGGGAGGACCTCTCTATGGCTACACCTTC.